Each of the 8 T cell receptor beta chains below was sequenced from the same sample in a study of PD-L1 blockade in urothelial cancer. Libraries were prepared by immunoSEQ multiplex PCR; TCRdb keeps only in-frame clonotypes and omits some of them. The top ten clones hold 15% to 20% of a sample with about 21,000 clones, 90% of them seen once. The sequencing here drew on PBMCs, taken around atezolizumab (anti-PD-L1) treatment. The receptors here all came from a woman aged 55-70 years with urothelial cancer.

The chain combines TRBV11-3 with TRBJ2-5; 7 bases line up with TRBD2. The CDR3 length is 17 residues. Per the germline V gene, CDR1 is SGHNT and CDR2 is YENEEA. The V and J ends lost 1 base and 2 bases, in that order; junction bases with no gene match: 10. The CDR3, as DNA: TGTGCCAGCAGCTTAGGGGGAGCGGGGATCCGGCAAGAGACCCAGTACTTC. Amino acid sequence: CASSLGGAGIRQETQYF. The complete variable domain, with remaining parts taken from reference TRBV11-3 and TRBJ2-5, reads EAGVVQSPRYKIIEKKQPVAFWCNPISGHNTLYWYLQNLGQGPELLIRYENEEAVDDSQLPKDRFSAERLKGVDSTLKIQPAELGDSAVYLCASSLGGAGIRQETQYFGPGTRLLVL.

This sequence joins TRBV4-2 and TRBJ1-3, with D possibly matching TRBD1 (6 bases). V was pared by 6 bases and J by 0 bases, with 12 bases between. The CDR3 extends over 15 amino acids. Germline loops: CDR1 LGHNA, CDR2 YNFKEQ. In nucleotides, the CDR3 is TGTGCCAGCAGGGAAACAGGGAGCTCTGGAAACACCATATATTTT. This translates into CASRETGSSGNTIYF.

The gene calls are TRBV15 and TRBJ1-3, with 9 nucleotides matching TRBD1. Germline CDR1 is LNHNV and CDR2 is YYDKDF (reference sequence). Losses at the gene ends were 1 base for V and 0 bases for J; bases not matched to a gene: 4. CDR3 length equals 17 residues. CDR3 amino acids: CATSRGGQGPSGNTIYF. The CDR3 DNA reads as TGTGCCACCAGCAGAGGGGGACAGGGACCCTCTGGAAACACCATATATTTT.

The chain has TRBV5-1 and TRBJ1-1, with D possibly being TRBD1 (6 bases). The CDR3 runs 14 residues. From germline, CDR1 is SGHRS and CDR2 YFSETQ. V dropped 7 bases and J dropped 4 bases, with 17 bases sitting between them. CDR3 in DNA: TGCGCCAGCGCGGAGGGGGGGGCGGGCACTGAAGCTTTCTTT. It encodes CASAEGGAGTEAFF.

This rearrangement joins TRBV27 to TRBJ2-3, with 11 bases matching TRBD2. CDR3 length: 19 residues. V gave up 1 base and J gave up 5 bases; unmatched junction bases: 14. Germline CDR1 is MNHEY and CDR2 is SMNVEV (reference sequence). CDR3 DNA: TGTGCCAGCAGTTTATTCGGAACTAGCGGGAGAAGAGGAGGAGATACGCAGTATTTT. Amino acids: CASSLFGTSGRRGGDTQYF.

In its sample, this clone was seen once. V usage is TRBV11-2 and J usage is TRBJ1-5, with 9 bases matching TRBD1. Germline CDR1 and CDR2: SGHAT and FQNNGV. The CDR3 sequence is 15 residues long. With V trimmed by 5 bases and J by 5 bases, 7 bases remained unmatched. In DNA, the CDR3 is TGTGCCAGCAGCCCCGGGACAGGGACAGATCAGCCCCAGCATTTT. It codes for CASSPGTGTDQPQHF.

J is TRBJ2-7 and V is TRBV5-1, with TRBD1 as a possible D gene (6 bases). The V and J ends lost 4 bases and 7 bases respectively, with 18 bases between them. The germline V gene has CDR1 SGHRS and CDR2 YFSETQ. The CDR3 sequence is 14 residues long. This chain's CDR3 is CASSQGPGAGEQYF. The CDR3 bases are TGCGCCAGCAGCCAAGGCCCAGGGGCAGGTGAGCAGTACTTC.

The V and J genes are TRBV30 and TRBJ2-1; a possible D gene is TRBD2 (7 bases). V dropped 3 bases and J dropped 1 base, with 13 bases sitting between them. Germline values: CDR1 GTSNPN, CDR2 SVGIG (reference sequence). There are 15 residues in the CDR3. As DNA, the CDR3 is TGTGCCTGGAGAGGGGGGGCAAAATCCTACAATGAGCAGTTCTTC. Translation: CAWRGGAKSYNEQFF. Drawing the rest from reference TRBV30 and TRBJ2-1, the complete variable domain is SQTIHQWPATLVQPVGSPLSLECTVEGTSNPNLYWYRQAAGRGLQLLFYSVGIGQISSEVPQNLSASRPQDRQFILSSKKLLLSDSGFYLCAWRGGAKSYNEQFFGPGTRLTVL.